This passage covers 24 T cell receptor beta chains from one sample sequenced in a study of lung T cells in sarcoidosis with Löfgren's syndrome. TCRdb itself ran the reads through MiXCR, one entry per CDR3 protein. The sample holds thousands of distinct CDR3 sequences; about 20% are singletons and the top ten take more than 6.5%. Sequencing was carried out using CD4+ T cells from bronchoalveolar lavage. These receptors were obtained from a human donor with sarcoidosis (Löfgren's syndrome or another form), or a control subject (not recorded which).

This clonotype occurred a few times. CDR3 loop: CASSLSLAGGPFTGELFF. As DNA, the CDR3 is TGTGCCAGCAGCTTAAGCCTAGCGGGAGGGCCGTTTACCGGGGAGCTGTTTTTT. V usage is TRBV11-2 and J usage is TRBJ2-2, with 12 bases that match TRBD2. Germline CDR1 SGHAT, CDR2 FQNNGV. The CDR3 runs to 18 residues. With V trimmed by 2 bases and J by 5 bases, 9 bases remained unmatched.

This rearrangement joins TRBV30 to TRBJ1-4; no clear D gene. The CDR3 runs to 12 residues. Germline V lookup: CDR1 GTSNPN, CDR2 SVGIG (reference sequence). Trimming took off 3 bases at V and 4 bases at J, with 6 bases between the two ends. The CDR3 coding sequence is TGTGCCTGGAGGGGCAGTAATGAAAAACTGTTTTTT. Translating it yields CAWRGSNEKLFF.

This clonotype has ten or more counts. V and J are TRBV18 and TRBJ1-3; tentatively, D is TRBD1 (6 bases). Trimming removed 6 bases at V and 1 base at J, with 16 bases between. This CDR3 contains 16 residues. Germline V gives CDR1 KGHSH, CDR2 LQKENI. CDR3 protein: CASSRETQGSGNTIYF. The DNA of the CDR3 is TGTGCCAGCTCGCGAGAAACACAGGGATCTGGAAACACCATATATTTT.

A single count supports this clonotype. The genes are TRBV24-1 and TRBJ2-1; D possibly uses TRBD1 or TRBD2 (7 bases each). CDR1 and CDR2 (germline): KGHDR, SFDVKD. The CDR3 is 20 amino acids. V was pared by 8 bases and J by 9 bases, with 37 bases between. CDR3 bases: TGTGCCACCACCCCCCAGGGGGGTGATTCAGCGGGACCCGGCGAGGTTGAGCAGTTCTTC. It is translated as CATTPQGGDSAGPGEVEQFF.

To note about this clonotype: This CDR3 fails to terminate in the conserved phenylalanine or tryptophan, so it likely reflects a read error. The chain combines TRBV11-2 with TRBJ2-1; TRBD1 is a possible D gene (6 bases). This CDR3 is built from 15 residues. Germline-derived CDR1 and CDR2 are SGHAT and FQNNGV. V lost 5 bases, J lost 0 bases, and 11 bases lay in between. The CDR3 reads CASSLDRNSYNEQFS. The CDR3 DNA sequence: TGTGCCAGCAGCCTGGACAGAAACTCCTACAATGAGCAGTTCTCC.

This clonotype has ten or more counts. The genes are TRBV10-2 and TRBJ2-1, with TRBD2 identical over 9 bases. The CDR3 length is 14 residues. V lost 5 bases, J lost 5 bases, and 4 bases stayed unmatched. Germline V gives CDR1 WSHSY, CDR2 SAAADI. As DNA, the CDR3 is TGCGCCAGCAGTTTAGCGGGAGATAACAATGAGCAGTTCTTC. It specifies CASSLAGDNNEQFF.

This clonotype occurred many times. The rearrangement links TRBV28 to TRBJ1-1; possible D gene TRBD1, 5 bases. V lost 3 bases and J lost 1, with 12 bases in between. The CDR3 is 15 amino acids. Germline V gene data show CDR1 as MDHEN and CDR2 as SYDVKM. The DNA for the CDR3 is TGTGCCAGCAGTTTTTTTGGGGCCCCGAACACTGAAGCTTTCTTT. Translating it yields CASSFFGAPNTEAFF.

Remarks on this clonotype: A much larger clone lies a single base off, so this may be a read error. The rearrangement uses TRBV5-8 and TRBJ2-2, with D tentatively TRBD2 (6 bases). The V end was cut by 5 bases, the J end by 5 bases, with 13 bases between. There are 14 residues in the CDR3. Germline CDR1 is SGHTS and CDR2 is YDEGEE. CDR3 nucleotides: TGTGCCAGCAGGAGACTAGTGGCTACCGGGGAGCTGTTTTTT. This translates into CASRRLVATGELFF.

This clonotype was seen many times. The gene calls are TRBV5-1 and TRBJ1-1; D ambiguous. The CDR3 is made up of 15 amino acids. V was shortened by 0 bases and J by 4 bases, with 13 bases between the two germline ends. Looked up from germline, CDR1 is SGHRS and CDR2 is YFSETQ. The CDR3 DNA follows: TGCGCCAGCAGCTTGGCTCGGACCAAGGGCACTGAAGCTTTCTTT. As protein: CASSLARTKGTEAFF.

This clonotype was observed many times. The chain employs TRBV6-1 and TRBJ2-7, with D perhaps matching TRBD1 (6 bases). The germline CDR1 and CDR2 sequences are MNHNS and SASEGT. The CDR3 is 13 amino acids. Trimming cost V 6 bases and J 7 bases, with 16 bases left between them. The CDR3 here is CASRVRGRWEQYF. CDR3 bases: TGTGCCAGCAGAGTCAGGGGCCGGTGGGAGCAGTACTTC.

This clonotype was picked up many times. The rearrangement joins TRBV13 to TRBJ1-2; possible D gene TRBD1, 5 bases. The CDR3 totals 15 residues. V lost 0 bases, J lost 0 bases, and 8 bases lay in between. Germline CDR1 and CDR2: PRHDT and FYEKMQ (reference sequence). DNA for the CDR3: TGTGCCAGCAGCTTAGGAGGGGTTTCTAACTATGGCTACACCTTC. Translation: CASSLGGVSNYGYTF.

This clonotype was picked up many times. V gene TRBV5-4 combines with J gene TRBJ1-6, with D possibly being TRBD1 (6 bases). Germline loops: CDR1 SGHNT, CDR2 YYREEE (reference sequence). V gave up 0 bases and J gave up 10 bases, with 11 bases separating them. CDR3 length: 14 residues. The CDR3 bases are TGTGCCAGCAGCTTGGACAGGGATCACTCACCCCTCCACTTT. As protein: CASSLDRDHSPLHF.

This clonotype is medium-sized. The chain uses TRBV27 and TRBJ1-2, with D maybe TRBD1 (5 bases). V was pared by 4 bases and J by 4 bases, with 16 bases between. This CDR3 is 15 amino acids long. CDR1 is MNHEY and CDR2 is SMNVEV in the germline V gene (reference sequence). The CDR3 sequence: CASSSLGRGGYGYTF. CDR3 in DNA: TGTGCCAGCAGTTCTCTCGGGAGGGGTGGCTATGGCTACACCTTC.

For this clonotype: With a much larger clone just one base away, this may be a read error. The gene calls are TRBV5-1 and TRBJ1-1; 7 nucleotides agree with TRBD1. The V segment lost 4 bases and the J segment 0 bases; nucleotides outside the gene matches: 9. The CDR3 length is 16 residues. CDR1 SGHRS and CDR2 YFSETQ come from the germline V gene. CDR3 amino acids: CASSMPAGGLNTEAFF. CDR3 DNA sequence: TGCGCCAGCAGCATGCCGGCAGGGGGTCTGAACACTGAAGCTTTCTTT.

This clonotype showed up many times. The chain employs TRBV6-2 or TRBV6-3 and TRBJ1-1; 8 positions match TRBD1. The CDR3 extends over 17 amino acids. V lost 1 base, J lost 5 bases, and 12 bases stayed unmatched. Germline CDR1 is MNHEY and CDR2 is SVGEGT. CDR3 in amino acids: CASSYLIVQGARTEAFF. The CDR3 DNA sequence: TGTGCCAGCAGTTACTTAATCGTCCAGGGGGCGCGGACTGAAGCTTTCTTT.

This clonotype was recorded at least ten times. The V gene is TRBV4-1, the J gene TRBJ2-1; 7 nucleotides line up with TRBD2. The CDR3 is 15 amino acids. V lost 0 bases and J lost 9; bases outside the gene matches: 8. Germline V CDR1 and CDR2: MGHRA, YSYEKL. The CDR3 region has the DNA TGCGCCAGCAGCCAAGATTCGGGGGGATGGGGTGAGCAGTTCTTC. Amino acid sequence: CASSQDSGGWGEQFF.

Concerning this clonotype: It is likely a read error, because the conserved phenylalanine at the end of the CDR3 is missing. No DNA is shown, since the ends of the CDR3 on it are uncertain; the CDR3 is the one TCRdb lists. The CDR3 loop reads CSANVGREFL. This rearrangement joins TRBV20-1 to TRBJ1-1. The germline V gene encodes CDR1 DFQATT and CDR2 SNEGSKA (reference sequence). The CDR3 numbers 10 amino acids, ends counted.

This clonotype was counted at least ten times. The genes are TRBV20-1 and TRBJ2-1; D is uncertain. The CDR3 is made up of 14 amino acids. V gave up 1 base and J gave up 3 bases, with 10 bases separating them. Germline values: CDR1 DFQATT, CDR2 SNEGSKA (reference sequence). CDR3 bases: TGCAGTGCTAGAGTAGGAGCCAACTACAATGAGCAGTTCTTC. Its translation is CSARVGANYNEQFF.

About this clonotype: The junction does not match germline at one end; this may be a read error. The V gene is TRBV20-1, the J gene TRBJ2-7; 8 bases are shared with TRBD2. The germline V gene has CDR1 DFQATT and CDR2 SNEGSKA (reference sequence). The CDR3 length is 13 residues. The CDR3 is CSVRDGRAYEQYF. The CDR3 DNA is TGCAGTGTTAGAGACGGGAGGGCCTACGAGCAGTACTTC.

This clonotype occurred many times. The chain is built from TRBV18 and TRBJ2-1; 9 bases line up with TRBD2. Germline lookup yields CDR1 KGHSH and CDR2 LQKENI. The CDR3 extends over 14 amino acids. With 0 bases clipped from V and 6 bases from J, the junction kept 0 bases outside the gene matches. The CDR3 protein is CASSPPGLANEQFF. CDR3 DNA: TGTGCCAGCTCACCACCGGGACTAGCCAATGAGCAGTTCTTC.

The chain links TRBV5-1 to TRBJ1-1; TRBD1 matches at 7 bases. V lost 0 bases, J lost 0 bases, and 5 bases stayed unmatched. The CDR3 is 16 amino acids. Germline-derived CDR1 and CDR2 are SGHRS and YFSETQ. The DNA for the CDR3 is TGCGCCAGCAGCTTGGCCGGGACAGTGTTGAACACTGAAGCTTTCTTT. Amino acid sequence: CASSLAGTVLNTEAFF.

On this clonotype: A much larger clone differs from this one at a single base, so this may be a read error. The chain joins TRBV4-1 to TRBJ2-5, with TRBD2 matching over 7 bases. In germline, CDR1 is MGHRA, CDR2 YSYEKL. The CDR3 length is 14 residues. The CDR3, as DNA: TGCGTCAGCAGCTACGAGCGGGAAGGGGAGACCCAGTACTTC. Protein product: CVSSYEREGETQYF.

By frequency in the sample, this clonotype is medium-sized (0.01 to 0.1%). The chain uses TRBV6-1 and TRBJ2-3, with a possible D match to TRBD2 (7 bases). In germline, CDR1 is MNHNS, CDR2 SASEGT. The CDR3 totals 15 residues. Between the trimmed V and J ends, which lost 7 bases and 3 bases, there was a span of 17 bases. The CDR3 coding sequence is TGTGCCAGCACCCTCCGGGGGGCGAGGACAGATACGCAGTATTTT. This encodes CASTLRGARTDTQYF.

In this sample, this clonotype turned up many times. The CDR3 DNA sequence: TGCGCCAGCAGCTCCCGAAGGGCTAGCGGGTCCACAGATACGCAGTATTTT. This sequence encodes CASSSRRASGSTDTQYF. The chain has TRBV5-1 and TRBJ2-3; 8 nucleotides match TRBD2. Trimming took 3 bases from V and 2 from J; bases not matched to a gene: 11. The CDR3 runs 17 residues. Germline CDR1 SGHRS, CDR2 YFSETQ.